A single sample gave rise to the 5 T cell receptor beta chains below, sequenced in a study of vaccination effects on CD4 cells after COVID-19. Repertoires were generated with immunoSEQ multiplex PCR, while TCRdb's copy carries only in-frame clones and drops some. Of roughly 46,000 clones detected, about 74% appear once; the ten largest clones hold 5% to 5.5%. These receptors are not linked to any known antigen. Culturing for roughly 9 days preceded CD4+ T cell isolation. Infection dated between March and December 2020, before the Alpha, Beta and Delta variants reached the United States. Each person got two doses of an mRNA SARS-CoV-2 vaccine, BNT162b2 or mRNA-1273. Sequencing used CD4+ T cells from PBMCs cultured without peptide, obtained after COVID-19 vaccination. These receptors were taken from a human donor who had a prior SARS-CoV-2 infection.

Written as DNA, the CDR3 is TGCGCCAGCAGCACCCAACCAGGGTTGGGAGATACGCAGTATTTT. Its translation is CASSTQPGLGDTQYF. The chain employs TRBV5-1 and TRBJ2-3; D possibly corresponds to TRBD1 (5 bases). Trimming removed 4 bases from V and 5 bases from J, with 17 bases in between. Germline loops: CDR1 SGHRS, CDR2 YFSETQ. The CDR3 totals 15 residues.

This chain connects TRBV7-6 to TRBJ2-1; TRBD2 agrees at 9 bases. V shed 2 bases, J shed 4 bases, and the junction held 6 bases outside the gene matches. Germline V CDR1 and CDR2: SGHVS, FNYEAQ. This CDR3 has 16 residues. Here the CDR3 reads CASSLLPSGVYNEQFF. For the CDR3, the DNA is TGTGCCAGCAGCTTATTACCTAGCGGGGTATACAATGAGCAGTTCTTC.

Only a few counts were recorded for this clone. This sequence joins TRBV20-1 and TRBJ2-7; 11 nucleotides line up with TRBD2. The V gene's germline CDR1 is DFQATT and CDR2 SNEGSKA (reference sequence). The V segment lost 3 bases and the J segment 5 bases; nucleotides outside the gene matches: 6. The CDR3 has 14 amino acids. CDR3 DNA sequence: TGCAGTGCTAGTATAGCGGGAGGGCCCGACGAGCAGTACTTC. This sequence encodes CSASIAGGPDEQYF.

V is TRBV7-9 and J is TRBJ1-2; D might be TRBD1 (5 bases). Trimming left V 5 bases short and J 9 bases short, with 16 bases between. The CDR3 runs 13 residues. CDR1 and CDR2 from the germline V gene are SEHNR and FQNEAQ (reference sequence). In DNA form, the CDR3 reads TGTGCCAGCAGCCCCGGGGGGGAGAGGAGCTACACCTTC. Protein: CASSPGGERSYTF.

The chain carries TRBV2 and TRBJ2-7; 7 nucleotides line up with TRBD2. This CDR3 is 14 amino acids long. V shed 7 bases, J shed 0 bases, and the junction held 6 bases outside the gene matches. CDR1 SNHLY and CDR2 FYNNEI come from the germline V gene. In nucleotides, the CDR3 is TGTGCCAGCAATGGGCGGGGGACCTCCTACGAGCAGTACTTC. This gives the protein CASNGRGTSYEQYF.